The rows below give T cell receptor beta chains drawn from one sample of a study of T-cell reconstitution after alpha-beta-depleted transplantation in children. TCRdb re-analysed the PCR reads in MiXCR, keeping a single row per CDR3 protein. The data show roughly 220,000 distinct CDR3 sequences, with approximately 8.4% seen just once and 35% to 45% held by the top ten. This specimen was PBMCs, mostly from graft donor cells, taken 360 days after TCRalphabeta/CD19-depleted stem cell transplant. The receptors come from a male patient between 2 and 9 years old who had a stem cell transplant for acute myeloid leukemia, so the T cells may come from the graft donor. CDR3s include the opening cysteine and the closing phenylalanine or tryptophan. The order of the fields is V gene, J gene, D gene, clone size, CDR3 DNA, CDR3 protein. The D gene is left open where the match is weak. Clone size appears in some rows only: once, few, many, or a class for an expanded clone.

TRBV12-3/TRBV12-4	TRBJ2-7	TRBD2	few	TGTGCCAGCAGTTACCCGCTAGCGGGAGTGAACGAGCAGTACTTC	CASSYPLAGVNEQYF
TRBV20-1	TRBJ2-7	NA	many	TGCAGTGTAGGGAAATACGAGCAGTACTTC	CSVGKYEQYF
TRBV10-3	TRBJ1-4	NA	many	TGTGCCATCAGTGAAGTTAGGGAGCAAAAACTGTTTTTT	CAISEVREQKLFF
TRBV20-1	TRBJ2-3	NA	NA	TGCAGTGCTAGAGATGATTCGTCGGGAGATACGCAGTATTTT	CSARDDSSGDTQYF
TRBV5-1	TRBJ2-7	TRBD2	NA	TGCGCCAGCAGCTCCTCAGTAGCGGGATTTTACGAGCAGTACTTC	CASSSSVAGFYEQYF
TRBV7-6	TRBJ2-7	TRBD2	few	TGTGCCAGCAGCCCCCGACTAGCGGGATCCTACGAGCAGTACTTC	CASSPRLAGSYEQYF
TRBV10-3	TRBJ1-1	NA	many	TGTGCCATCAGTGAGACTCCCGAAGGGGAGATTACTGAAGCTTTCTTT	CAISETPEGEITEAFF
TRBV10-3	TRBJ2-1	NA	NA	TGTGCCATCAGCGAGAGGGGCCACCAGTTCTTC	CAISERGHQFF
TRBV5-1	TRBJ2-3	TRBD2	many	TGCGCCAGCAGCCTGACACCACCGGGACTACACACAGATACGCAGTATTTT	CASSLTPPGLHTDTQYF
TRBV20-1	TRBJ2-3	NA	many	TGCAGTGCGAGGGGTTACACAGATACGCAGTATTTT	CSARGYTDTQYF